The 22 T cell receptor beta chains below come from one sample, sequenced in a study of neoadjuvant anti-PD-1 for oral cavity cancer. The data were produced by immunoSEQ multiplex PCR, yet TCRdb's version contains in-frame clones alone and is incomplete. The sample comprises 75,000 or so clones, about 84% of which are singletons, and about 3.4% rests with the top ten. The source was PBMCs, collected before nivolumab (anti-PD-1) treatment. These receptors were taken from a person aged 40 to 85 with oral cavity squamous cell carcinoma.

The chain recombines TRBV2 with TRBJ2-5; 9 bases are a match to TRBD1. Trimming cost V 8 bases and J 10 bases; bases outside gene matches: 11. The CDR3 is 13 residues long. Germline CDR1 and CDR2: SNHLY and FYNNEI. CDR3 loop: CASAGQGAGGQYF. CDR3 coding DNA: TGTGCCAGCGCGGGACAGGGAGCCGGGGGCCAGTACTTC.

This clone was picked up one time. The V and J genes are TRBV30 and TRBJ2-6, with TRBD1 matching 9 bases. This CDR3 spans 16 amino acids. V trimming: 7 bases; J trimming: 1 base; junction bases outside the gene matches: 8. CDR1 and CDR2 (germline): GTSNPN, SVGIG (reference sequence). DNA of the CDR3: TGTGCCTCCTACCGGGACAGGGTATCTGGGGCCAACGTCCTGACTTTC. It is translated as CASYRDRVSGANVLTF.

The chain combines TRBV30 with TRBJ2-1; D call uncertain. V gave up 3 bases and J gave up 6 bases, with 9 bases separating them. Germline V gene data show CDR1 as GTSNPN and CDR2 as SVGIG (reference sequence). The CDR3 loop spans 12 amino acids. CDR3 region: CAWRLGGNEQFF. In DNA, the CDR3 is TGTGCCTGGAGATTGGGCGGCAATGAGCAGTTCTTC.

The V and J genes are TRBV27 and TRBJ2-3; no definite D call. The V and J ends lost 4 bases and 6 bases respectively, with 11 bases between them. CDR1 and CDR2 (germline): MNHEY, SMNVEV (reference sequence). This CDR3 spans 13 amino acids. The CDR3 protein is CASSSRSSDTQYF. The DNA of the CDR3 is TGTGCCAGCAGTTCCCGGTCCTCGGATACGCAGTATTTT.

A note on this clone: This same CDR3 is encoded by further DNA sequences in the sample. The chain combines TRBV14 with TRBJ1-2; no firm D call. V dropped 4 bases and J dropped 5 bases, with 14 bases sitting between them. This CDR3 has 14 amino acids. CDR1 and CDR2 from the germline V gene are SGHDN and FVKESK. The CDR3, as DNA: TGTGCCAGCAGCCCAGCGAGAGGCCCTTATGGCTACACCTTC. Protein sequence: CASSPARGPYGYTF.

This CDR3 is CASSFAGGRTEAFF. Here the CDR3 DNA reads TGTGCCAGCAGTTTTGCCGGGGGCCGAACTGAAGCTTTCTTT. This rearrangement joins TRBV27 to TRBJ1-1; possible D gene TRBD1, 6 bases. Germline V gene sequence: CDR1 MNHEY, CDR2 SMNVEV (reference sequence). CDR3 size: 14 residues. Trimming removed 3 bases at V and 5 bases at J, with 13 bases between.

The genes are TRBV27 and TRBJ2-7; a possible D gene is TRBD2 (5 bases). The CDR3 contains 12 residues. V was shortened by 8 bases and J by 7 bases, with 15 bases between the two germline ends. Per germline, CDR1 MNHEY and CDR2 SMNVEV (reference sequence). CDR3 protein: CASGPASGEQYF. The CDR3 nucleotides read TGTGCCAGCGGGCCAGCTTCGGGGGAGCAGTACTTC.

This chain links TRBV25-1 with TRBJ2-5; 7 bases agree with TRBD2. V dropped 2 bases and J dropped 3; count of bases not matched to a gene: 6. CDR1 is MGHDK, CDR2 SYGVNS, per germline. The CDR3 spans 15 residues. CDR3 DNA sequence: TGTGCCAGCAGTGAAACGGGAGGAGAAGAAGAGACCCAGTACTTC. This sequence encodes CASSETGGEEETQYF.

V and J are TRBV11-1 and TRBJ2-1; tentatively, D is TRBD2 (5 bases). Germline assignment: CDR1 SGHAT and CDR2 FQDESV (reference sequence). Trimming left V 1 base short and J 9 bases short, with 16 bases between. This CDR3 has 15 residues. CDR3: CASSLGGPIGTEQFF. The DNA for the CDR3 is TGTGCCAGCAGCTTAGGCGGGCCTATCGGTACTGAGCAGTTCTTC.

J is TRBJ2-1 and V is TRBV2; 7 bases align to TRBD2. The V gene end was trimmed by 1 base and the J gene end by 6 bases; junction bases not matched to a gene: 6. This CDR3 has 15 residues. Germline V lookup: CDR1 SNHLY, CDR2 FYNNEI. In DNA form, the CDR3 reads TGTGCCAGCAGTGAAGGAGGGAGGGCCCTCAATGAGCAGTTCTTC. This encodes CASSEGGRALNEQFF.

J is TRBJ2-2 and V is TRBV7-2; D is possibly TRBD1 (6 bases). Trimming shortened V by 6 bases and J by 4 bases, and 12 bases separated the two germline ends. Germline lookup yields CDR1 SGHTA and CDR2 FQGNSA. The CDR3 is made up of 14 amino acids. This CDR3 is CASRPGHLTGELFF. The CDR3 DNA follows: TGTGCCAGCAGACCGGGACATCTCACCGGGGAGCTGTTTTTT. Combining the CDR3 with reference TRBV7-2 and TRBJ2-2 gives the whole variable domain GAGVSQSPSNKVTEKGKDVELRCDPISGHTALYWYRQSLGQGLEFLIYFQGNSAPDKSGLPSDRFSAERTGGSVSTLTIQRTQQEDSAVYLCASRPGHLTGELFFGEGSRLTVL.

The chain uses TRBV10-2 and TRBJ1-3; D remains unclear. The length of the CDR3 is 12 residues. Deletions cut 3 bases from V and 4 bases from J, with 4 bases between. Germline values: CDR1 WSHSY, CDR2 SAAADI. This CDR3 is CASSDQGNTIYF. The CDR3 nucleotides read TGCGCCAGCAGTGATCAGGGAAACACCATATATTTT.

V and J are TRBV11-2 and TRBJ2-7; 7 nucleotides align to TRBD2. J lost 3 bases, V lost 2 bases, and 10 bases had no gene match. This CDR3 region has 16 residues. Germline V lookup: CDR1 SGHAT, CDR2 FQNNGV. DNA for the CDR3: TGTGCCAGCAGCTTAAGGGGTTCGGCGGGAGTCTACGAGCAGTACTTC. The encoded protein is CASSLRGSAGVYEQYF.

This chain connects TRBV29-1 to TRBJ1-2; TRBD1 might be the D (6 bases). The germline V gene encodes CDR1 SQVTM and CDR2 ANQGSEA. This CDR3 has 14 residues. Trimming pared 6 bases from V and 0 bases from J, leaving 14 bases between. CDR3 nucleotides: TGCAGCGTCCCAAGGGGGGGGGCTAACTATGGCTACACCTTC. Encoded protein: CSVPRGGANYGYTF. The variable domain in full, with the rest retrieved from reference TRBV29-1 and TRBJ1-2, is SAVISQKPSRDICQRGTSLTIQCQVDSQVTMMFWYRQQPGQSLTLIATANQGSEATYESGFVIDKFPISRPNLTFSTLTVSNMSPEDSSIYLCSVPRGGANYGYTFGSGTRLTVV.

Here the CDR3 DNA reads TGTGCCTGGAGCGGACAGGGGCTGGAAGCTTTCTTT. It encodes CAWSGQGLEAFF. V usage is TRBV30 and J usage is TRBJ1-1; 9 bases map to TRBD1. The ends lost 3 bases at V and 8 bases at J; junction bases unmatched: 4. Per germline, CDR1 GTSNPN and CDR2 SVGIG (reference sequence). The CDR3 runs to 12 residues.

The genes are TRBV9 and TRBJ1-1; no reliable D call. Germline V lookup: CDR1 SGDLS, CDR2 YYNGEE. V gave up 3 bases and J gave up 5 bases, with 11 bases separating them. The CDR3 extends over 13 amino acids. DNA of the CDR3: TGTGCCAGCAGCGATCCCCCGTCGACTGAAGCTTTCTTT. Amino acid sequence: CASSDPPSTEAFF.

The chain combines TRBV4-1 with TRBJ2-6; a weak D match, TRBD1 (5 bases). The CDR3 runs to 19 residues. Germline V gene sequence: CDR1 MGHRA, CDR2 YSYEKL. V lost 2 bases, J lost 0 bases, and 17 bases lay in between. The CDR3 protein is CASSQIATGPLSGANVLTF. The CDR3 bases are TGCGCCAGCAGCCAAATAGCTACAGGCCCCCTCTCTGGGGCCAACGTCCTGACTTTC.

The rearrangement joins TRBV5-1 to TRBJ2-7; 9 bases align to TRBD1. The V segment lost 5 bases and the J segment 3 bases; nucleotides outside the gene matches: 12. The CDR3 length is 16 residues. CDR1 is SGHRS, CDR2 YFSETQ, per germline. CDR3 bases: TGCGCCAGCAGTCGGGACCCGGGACAGGGAATCTACGAGCAGTACTTC. Amino acid sequence: CASSRDPGQGIYEQYF.

The chain has TRBV11-2 and TRBJ2-1, with 7 bases aligning to TRBD2. Germline V gene sequence: CDR1 SGHAT, CDR2 FQNNGV. The V gene end was trimmed by 1 base and the J gene end by 8 bases; junction bases not matched to a gene: 8. This CDR3 region has 15 residues. The chain's CDR3 is CASSLGAGVRYEQFF. Here the CDR3 DNA reads TGTGCCAGCAGCTTAGGTGCGGGGGTCAGGTATGAGCAGTTCTTC.

This clone was counted between two and nine times. The chain recombines TRBV7-6 with TRBJ1-3; D is ambiguous. The CDR3 extends over 15 amino acids. V was cut by 4 bases and J by 0 bases, with 10 bases left in between. Germline V gives CDR1 SGHVS, CDR2 FNYEAQ. CDR3: CASSSDASSGNTIYF. CDR3 coding DNA: TGTGCCAGCAGCTCCGACGCTAGCTCTGGAAACACCATATATTTT.

The genes are TRBV6-1 and TRBJ1-2; TRBD1 agrees at 9 bases. V was clipped by 4 bases and J by 7 bases; unmatched bases: 4. This CDR3 contains 13 residues. Per germline, CDR1 MNHNS and CDR2 SASEGT. The CDR3 DNA follows: TGTGCCAGCAGTGTACAGGGGGCAGGTGGCTACACCTTC. It codes for CASSVQGAGGYTF.

The chain is built from TRBV5-6 and TRBJ1-3; the match to TRBD1 covers 7 bases. V lost 4 bases and J lost 0; bases outside the gene matches: 1. CDR3 size: 14 residues. The germline V gene encodes CDR1 SGHDT and CDR2 YYEEEE. CDR3 protein: CASSGDSSGNTIYF. DNA of the CDR3: TGTGCCAGCAGCGGGGACAGCTCTGGAAACACCATATATTTT.